What follows describes a single T cell receptor beta chain. Its specificity is not known. The sample originates from a study of cytomegalovirus exposure and HLA in healthy donors. Each of the donors was a healthy bone marrow donor. The PCR employed 60 Vbeta primers together with 13 Jbeta primers. Assay used: immunoSEQ multiplex PCR; TCRdb lists only in-frame clones, some missing. Of about 100,000 clones listed, around 57% are singletons. The germline CDR1 and CDR2 sequences are SGHRS and YFSETQ. The V and J ends lost 0 bases and 5 bases respectively, with 17 bases between them. The CDR3 runs to 17 residues. Study-wide results and caveats: In a later analysis, V- and J-gene trimming of beta chains associated with a DCLRE1C missense variant, replicated independently.

The chain has TRBV5-1 and TRBJ2-2, with D possibly being TRBD1 (5 bases). The TCR sequence derives from a human donor in good health. Material for sequencing was PBMCs. The CDR3 DNA follows: TGCGCCAGCAGCTTGGAATGGACAAACTTGGGAACCGGGGAGCTGTTTTTT. Translated, it gives CASSLEWTNLGTGELFF.